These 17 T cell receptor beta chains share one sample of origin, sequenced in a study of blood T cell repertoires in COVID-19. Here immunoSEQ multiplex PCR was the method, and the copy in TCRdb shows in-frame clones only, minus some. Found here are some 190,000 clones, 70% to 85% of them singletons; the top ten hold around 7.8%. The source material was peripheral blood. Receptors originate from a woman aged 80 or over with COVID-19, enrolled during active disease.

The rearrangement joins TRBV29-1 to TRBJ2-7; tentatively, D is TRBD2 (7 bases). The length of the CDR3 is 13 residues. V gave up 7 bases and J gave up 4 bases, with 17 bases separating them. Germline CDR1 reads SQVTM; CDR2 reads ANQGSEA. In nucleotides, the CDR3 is TGCAGCGCCGGGTCGGGGGGCGTTTACGAGCAGTACTTC. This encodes CSAGSGGVYEQYF.

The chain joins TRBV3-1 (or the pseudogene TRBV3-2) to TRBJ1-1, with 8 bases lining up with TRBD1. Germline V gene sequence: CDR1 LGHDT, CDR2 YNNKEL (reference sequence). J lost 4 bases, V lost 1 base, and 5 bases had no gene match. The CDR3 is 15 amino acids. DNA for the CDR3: TGTGCCAGCAGCCAAGTCACAGGGGGTTCCACTGAAGCTTTCTTT. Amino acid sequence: CASSQVTGGSTEAFF.

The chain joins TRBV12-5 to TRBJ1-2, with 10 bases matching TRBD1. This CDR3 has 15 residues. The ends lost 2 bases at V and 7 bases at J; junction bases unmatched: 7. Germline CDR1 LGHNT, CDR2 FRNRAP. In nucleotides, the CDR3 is TGTGCTAGTGGTTTGCTGACAGGGGGCGATGGTGGCTACACCTTC. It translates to CASGLLTGGDGGYTF.

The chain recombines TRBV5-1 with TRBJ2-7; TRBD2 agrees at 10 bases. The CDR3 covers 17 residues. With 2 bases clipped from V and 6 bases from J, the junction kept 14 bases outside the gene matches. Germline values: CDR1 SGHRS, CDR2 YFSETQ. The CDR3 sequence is CASSFRTRTSGMSEQYF. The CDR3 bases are TGCGCCAGCAGCTTTCGTACGAGGACTAGCGGTATGAGCGAGCAGTACTTC.

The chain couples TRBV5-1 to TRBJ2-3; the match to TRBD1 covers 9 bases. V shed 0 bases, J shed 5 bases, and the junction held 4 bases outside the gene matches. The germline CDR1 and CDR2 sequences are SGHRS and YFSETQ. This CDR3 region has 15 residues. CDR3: CASSLATGGRDTQYF. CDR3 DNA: TGCGCCAGCAGCTTGGCCACAGGGGGCCGAGATACGCAGTATTTT.

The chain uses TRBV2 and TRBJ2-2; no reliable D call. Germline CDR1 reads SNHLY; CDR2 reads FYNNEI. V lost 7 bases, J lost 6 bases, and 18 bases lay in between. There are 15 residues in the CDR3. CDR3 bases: TGTGCCAGCAAGCTTGAAACGGGTCGGGCCGGGGAGCTGTTTTTT. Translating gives CASKLETGRAGELFF.

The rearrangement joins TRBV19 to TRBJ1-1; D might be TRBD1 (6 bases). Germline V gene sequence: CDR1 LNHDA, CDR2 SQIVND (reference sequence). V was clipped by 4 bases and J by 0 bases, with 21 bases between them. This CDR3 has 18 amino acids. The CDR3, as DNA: TGTGCCAGTAGTACCCCGACAGGTGGATGGCGAATGAACACTGAAGCTTTCTTT. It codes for CASSTPTGGWRMNTEAFF.

The CDR3 bases are TGTGCCAGTAGCGACACTAGCTACGACAAAAACATTCAGTACTTC. This codes for CASSDTSYDKNIQYF. This sequence joins TRBV19 and TRBJ2-4; the D gene is possibly TRBD2 (6 bases). V shed 6 bases and J shed 3 bases, with 15 bases lying between them. The CDR3 sequence is 15 residues long. CDR1 and CDR2 (germline): LNHDA, SQIVND (reference sequence).

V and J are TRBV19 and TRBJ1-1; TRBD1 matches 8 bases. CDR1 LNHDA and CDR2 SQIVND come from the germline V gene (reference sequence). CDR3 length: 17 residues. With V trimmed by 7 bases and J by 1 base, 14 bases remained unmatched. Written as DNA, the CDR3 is TGTGCCAGTATCCTTACGTGGGGGACAGGCCAGAACACTGAAGCTTTCTTT. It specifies CASILTWGTGQNTEAFF.

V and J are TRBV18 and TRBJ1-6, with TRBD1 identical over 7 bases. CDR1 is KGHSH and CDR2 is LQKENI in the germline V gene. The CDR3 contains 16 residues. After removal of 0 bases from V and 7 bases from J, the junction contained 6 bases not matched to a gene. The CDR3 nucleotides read TGTGCCAGCTCACCACCGTCCCAGGGGGACAATTCACCCCTCCACTTT. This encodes CASSPPSQGDNSPLHF.

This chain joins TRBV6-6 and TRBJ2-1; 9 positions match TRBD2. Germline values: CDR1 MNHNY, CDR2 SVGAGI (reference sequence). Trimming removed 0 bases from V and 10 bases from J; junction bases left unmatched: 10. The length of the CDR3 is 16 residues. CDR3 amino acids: CASSYSSSGVGGEQFF. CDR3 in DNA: TGTGCCAGCAGTTACTCATCTAGCGGGGTCGGAGGAGAGCAGTTCTTC.

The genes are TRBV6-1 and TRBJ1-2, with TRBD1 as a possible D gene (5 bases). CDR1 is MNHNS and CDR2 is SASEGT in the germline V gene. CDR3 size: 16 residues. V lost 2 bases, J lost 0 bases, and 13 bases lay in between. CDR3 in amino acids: CASSELTTAANYGYTF. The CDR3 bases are TGTGCCAGCAGTGAATTGACGACAGCTGCTAACTATGGCTACACCTTC.

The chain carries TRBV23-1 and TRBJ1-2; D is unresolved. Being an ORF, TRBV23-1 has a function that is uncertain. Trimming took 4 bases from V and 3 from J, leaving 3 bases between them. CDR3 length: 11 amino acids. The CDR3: CASSPYYGYTF. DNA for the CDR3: TGCGCCAGCAGTCCGTACTATGGCTACACCTTC.

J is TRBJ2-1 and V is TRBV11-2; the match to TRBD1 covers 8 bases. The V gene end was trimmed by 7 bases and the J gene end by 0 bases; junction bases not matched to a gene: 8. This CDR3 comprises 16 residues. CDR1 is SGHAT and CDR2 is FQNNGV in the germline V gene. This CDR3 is CASTQGADLSYNEQFF. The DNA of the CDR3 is TGTGCCAGCACGCAGGGGGCGGATCTCTCCTACAATGAGCAGTTCTTC. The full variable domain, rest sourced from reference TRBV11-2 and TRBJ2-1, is EAGVAQSPRYKIIEKRQSVAFWCNPISGHATLYWYQQILGQGPKLLIQFQNNGVVDDSQLPKDRFSAERLKGVDSTLKIQPAKLEDSAVYLCASTQGADLSYNEQFFGPGTRLTVL.

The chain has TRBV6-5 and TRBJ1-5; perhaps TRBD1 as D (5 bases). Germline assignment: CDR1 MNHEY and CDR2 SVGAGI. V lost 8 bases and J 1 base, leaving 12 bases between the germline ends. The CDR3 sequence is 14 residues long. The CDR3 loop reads CASSGGRSNQPQHF. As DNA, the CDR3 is TGTGCCAGCTCGGGGGGGAGAAGCAATCAGCCCCAGCATTTT.

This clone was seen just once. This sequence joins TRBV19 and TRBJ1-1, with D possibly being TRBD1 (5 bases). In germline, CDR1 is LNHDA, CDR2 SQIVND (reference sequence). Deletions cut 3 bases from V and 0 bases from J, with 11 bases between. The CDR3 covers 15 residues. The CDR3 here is CASSIWRDVNTEAFF. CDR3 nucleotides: TGTGCCAGTAGTATCTGGAGGGACGTGAACACTGAAGCTTTCTTT.

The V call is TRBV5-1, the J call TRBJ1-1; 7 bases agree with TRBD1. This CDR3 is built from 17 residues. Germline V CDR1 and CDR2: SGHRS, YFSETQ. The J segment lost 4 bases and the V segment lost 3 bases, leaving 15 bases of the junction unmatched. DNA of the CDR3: TGCGCCAGCAGCTCCTTGGGACAGCCCTACTCGGGCACTGAAGCTTTCTTT. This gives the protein CASSSLGQPYSGTEAFF. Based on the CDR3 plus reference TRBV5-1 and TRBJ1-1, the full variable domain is KAGVTQTPRYLIKTRGQQVTLSCSPISGHRSVSWYQQTPGQGLQFLFEYFSETQRNKGNFPGRFSGRQFSNSRSEMNVSTLELGDSALYLCASSSLGQPYSGTEAFFGQGTRLTVV.